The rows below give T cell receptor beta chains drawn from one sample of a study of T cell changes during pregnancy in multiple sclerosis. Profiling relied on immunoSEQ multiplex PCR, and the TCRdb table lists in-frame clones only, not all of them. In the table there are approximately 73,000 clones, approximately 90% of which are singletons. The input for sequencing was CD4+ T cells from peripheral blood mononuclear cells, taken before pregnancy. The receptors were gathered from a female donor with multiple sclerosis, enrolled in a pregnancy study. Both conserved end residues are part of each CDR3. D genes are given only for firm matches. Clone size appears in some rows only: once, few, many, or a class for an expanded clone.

CDR3 protein: CASGSGGPGQPQHF
CDR3 DNA: TGTGCCAGCGGCTCCGGGGGGCCGGGTCAGCCCCAGCATTTT
D gene: -
J gene: TRBJ1-5
V gene: TRBV28
clone size: -

CDR3 protein: CASSAGTGQYGYTF
CDR3 DNA: TGCGCCAGCAGCGCAGGGACAGGACAGTATGGCTACACCTTC
D gene: TRBD1
J gene: TRBJ1-2
V gene: TRBV5-1
clone size: -

CDR3 protein: CASSPPGQFNYGYTF
CDR3 DNA: TGTGCCAGCAGCCCCCCGGGACAGTTCAACTATGGCTACACCTTC
D gene: TRBD1
J gene: TRBJ1-2
V gene: TRBV5-6
clone size: -

CDR3 protein: CSVEWQTNYGYTF
CDR3 DNA: TGCAGCGTTGAATGGCAAACCAACTATGGCTACACCTTC
D gene: -
J gene: TRBJ1-2
V gene: TRBV29-1
clone size: -

CDR3 protein: CASSIAPRQGAKNIQYF
CDR3 DNA: TGTGCCAGTAGTATCGCCCCGAGACAGGGAGCCAAAAACATTCAGTACTTC
D gene: TRBD1
J gene: TRBJ2-4
V gene: TRBV19
clone size: -

CDR3 protein: CASSRTYNEQFF
CDR3 DNA: TGTGCCAGTAGCAGGACCTACAATGAGCAGTTCTTC
D gene: -
J gene: TRBJ2-1
V gene: TRBV19
clone size: -

CDR3 protein: CASSPQRSGTEAFF
CDR3 DNA: TGTGCCAGCTCACCACAGAGGTCGGGCACTGAAGCTTTCTTT
D gene: -
J gene: TRBJ1-1
V gene: TRBV18
clone size: -

CDR3 protein: CASSWDRGGEQYF
CDR3 DNA: TGCGCCAGCAGCTGGGACAGGGGGGGCGAGCAGTACTTC
D gene: TRBD1
J gene: TRBJ2-7
V gene: TRBV5-1
clone size: -

CDR3 protein: CASSFPGRGHEQYF
CDR3 DNA: TGTGCCAGCAGTTTCCCGGGCAGGGGGCACGAGCAGTACTTC
D gene: TRBD1
J gene: TRBJ2-7
V gene: TRBV28
clone size: -

CDR3 protein: CASSQTLDSNQPQHF
CDR3 DNA: TGTGCCAGCAGTCAAACGCTAGATAGCAATCAGCCCCAGCATTTT
D gene: -
J gene: TRBJ1-5
V gene: TRBV6-4
clone size: -

CDR3 protein: CASSLGQGTYNEQFF
CDR3 DNA: TGTGCCAGCAGCTTAGGACAGGGAACCTACAATGAGCAGTTCTTC
D gene: TRBD1
J gene: TRBJ2-1
V gene: TRBV7-6
clone size: -

CDR3 protein: CASSLVPGEQYF
CDR3 DNA: TGTGCCAGCAGCTTGGTCCCGGGAGAGCAGTACTTC
D gene: -
J gene: TRBJ2-7
V gene: TRBV5-5
clone size: -

CDR3 protein: CASSPNLSGTGNTIYF
CDR3 DNA: TGTGCCAGCAGCCCAAACCTCTCCGGGACAGGGAACACCATATATTTT
D gene: TRBD1
J gene: TRBJ1-3
V gene: TRBV9
clone size: -

CDR3 protein: CASSLFGTAPYEQYF
CDR3 DNA: TGTGCCAGCAGCTTGTTCGGGACAGCCCCCTACGAGCAGTACTTC
D gene: TRBD1
J gene: TRBJ2-7
V gene: TRBV5-6
clone size: -

CDR3 protein: CASSPPGQGGDTQYF
CDR3 DNA: TGTGCCAGCAGCCCACCAGGACAGGGCGGAGATACGCAGTATTTT
D gene: TRBD1
J gene: TRBJ2-3
V gene: TRBV7-9
clone size: -

CDR3 protein: CASSPLAGVEPHEQFF
CDR3 DNA: TGTGCCAGCTCACCCCTAGCGGGGGTGGAACCCCATGAGCAGTTCTTC
D gene: TRBD2
J gene: TRBJ2-1
V gene: TRBV18
clone size: -

CDR3 protein: CASSFRSEAFF
CDR3 DNA: TGTGCCAGTAGTTTTCGGAGTGAAGCTTTCTTT
D gene: -
J gene: TRBJ1-1
V gene: TRBV19
clone size: once

CDR3 protein: CASSIGAALNTGELFF
CDR3 DNA: TGTGCCAGTAGTATTGGTGCCGCACTCAACACCGGGGAGCTGTTTTTT
D gene: -
J gene: TRBJ2-2
V gene: TRBV19
clone size: -

CDR3 protein: CARRQFHRELFF
CDR3 DNA: TGTGCCAGGAGACAGTTTCACCGGGAGCTGTTTTTT
D gene: -
J gene: TRBJ2-2
V gene: TRBV21-1
clone size: -

CDR3 protein: CASSVQNRGLNEKLFF
CDR3 DNA: TGTGCCAGCTCTGTCCAAAACAGGGGCCTTAATGAAAAACTGTTTTTT
D gene: TRBD1
J gene: TRBJ1-4
V gene: TRBV18
clone size: -

CDR3 protein: CASSSTGRGSEQYF
CDR3 DNA: TGTGCCAGCAGTTCTACCGGGAGAGGCTCCGAGCAGTACTTC
D gene: -
J gene: TRBJ2-7
V gene: TRBV25-1
clone size: -

CDR3 protein: CATNRGEKLFF
CDR3 DNA: TGTGCCACCAACAGGGGAGAAAAACTGTTTTTT
D gene: TRBD1
J gene: TRBJ1-4
V gene: TRBV28
clone size: -

CDR3 protein: CASSLARGGADTQYF
CDR3 DNA: TGTGCCAGCAGCTTAGCTCGCGGGGGGGCAGATACGCAGTATTTT
D gene: TRBD2
J gene: TRBJ2-3
V gene: TRBV7-2
clone size: -

CDR3 protein: CASTSGNEKLFF
CDR3 DNA: TGTGCCAGCACTTCCGGTAATGAAAAACTGTTTTTT
D gene: -
J gene: TRBJ1-4
V gene: TRBV14
clone size: -

CDR3 protein: CSVDRPFYGYTF
CDR3 DNA: TGCAGCGTTGACAGGCCCTTCTATGGCTACACCTTC
D gene: -
J gene: TRBJ1-2
V gene: TRBV29-1
clone size: -

CDR3 protein: CASSQVNQIYEQYF
CDR3 DNA: TGTGCCAGCAGCCAAGTTAACCAGATCTACGAGCAGTACTTC
D gene: -
J gene: TRBJ2-7
V gene: TRBV14
clone size: -

CDR3 protein: CASSLSGSRNEQFF
CDR3 DNA: TGCGCCAGCAGCTTGAGCGGGAGTCGGAATGAGCAGTTCTTC
D gene: TRBD2
J gene: TRBJ2-1
V gene: TRBV5-1
clone size: -

CDR3 protein: CASRVSGQGLDEQYF
CDR3 DNA: TGCGCCAGCAGGGTCTCGGGACAGGGGCTGGACGAGCAGTACTTC
D gene: TRBD1
J gene: TRBJ2-7
V gene: TRBV10-2
clone size: -

CDR3 protein: CASSLPPGQGTDEQYF
CDR3 DNA: TGTGCCAGCAGCTTGCCTCCGGGACAGGGAACCGACGAGCAGTACTTC
D gene: TRBD1
J gene: TRBJ2-7
V gene: TRBV5-4
clone size: -

CDR3 protein: CASRLQGSGNTIYF
CDR3 DNA: TGCGCCAGCAGATTACAGGGATCCGGAAACACCATATATTTT
D gene: -
J gene: TRBJ1-3
V gene: TRBV10-2
clone size: -

CDR3 protein: CASSLVRRGEGYTF
CDR3 DNA: TGTGCCAGCAGCTTAGTCCGCAGGGGTGAGGGCTACACCTTC
D gene: -
J gene: TRBJ1-2
V gene: TRBV13
clone size: -

CDR3 protein: CASSPAGTDTQYF
CDR3 DNA: TGTGCCAGCAGCCCCGCGGGCACAGATACGCAGTATTTT
D gene: -
J gene: TRBJ2-3
V gene: TRBV27
clone size: -

CDR3 protein: CSVSSGKVRTDTQYF
CDR3 DNA: TGCAGCGTCTCCTCAGGGAAGGTACGCACAGATACGCAGTATTTT
D gene: -
J gene: TRBJ2-3
V gene: TRBV29-1
clone size: once

CDR3 protein: CASSERGQAYEQYF
CDR3 DNA: TGTGCCAGCAGTGAGCGGGGCCAGGCCTACGAGCAGTACTTC
D gene: -
J gene: TRBJ2-7
V gene: TRBV2
clone size: once

CDR3 protein: CATSSYRGEAFF
CDR3 DNA: TGTGCCACCAGCAGTTACAGGGGTGAAGCTTTCTTT
D gene: TRBD1
J gene: TRBJ1-1
V gene: TRBV15
clone size: -

CDR3 protein: CASSVQAGYPDTQYF
CDR3 DNA: TGTGCCAGCAGCGTGCAAGCGGGATACCCAGATACGCAGTATTTT
D gene: TRBD2
J gene: TRBJ2-3
V gene: TRBV9
clone size: -

CDR3 protein: CASSQDDTGYTF
CDR3 DNA: TGTGCCAGCAGCCAAGACGACACAGGCTACACCTTC
D gene: -
J gene: TRBJ1-2
V gene: TRBV4-2
clone size: few

CDR3 protein: CASSPSPVSYNEQFF
CDR3 DNA: TGTGCCAGCAGTCCCTCCCCCGTCAGCTACAATGAGCAGTTCTTC
D gene: -
J gene: TRBJ2-1
V gene: TRBV28
clone size: -

CDR3 protein: CSVANRGGETQYF
CDR3 DNA: TGCAGCGTCGCTAACAGGGGAGGAGAGACCCAGTACTTC
D gene: -
J gene: TRBJ2-5
V gene: TRBV29-1
clone size: -

CDR3 protein: CASSQAVQGNYGYTF
CDR3 DNA: TGTGCCAGCAGCCAAGCAGTACAGGGTAACTATGGCTACACCTTC
D gene: -
J gene: TRBJ1-2
V gene: TRBV4-2
clone size: few

CDR3 protein: CASINPGVSSYEQYF
CDR3 DNA: TGCGCCAGCATTAATCCCGGGGTTAGCTCCTACGAGCAGTACTTC
D gene: -
J gene: TRBJ2-7
V gene: TRBV10-2
clone size: -

CDR3 protein: CASKTGEGEKLFF
CDR3 DNA: TGTGCCAGCAAGACAGGGGAGGGTGAAAAACTGTTTTTT
D gene: TRBD1
J gene: TRBJ1-4
V gene: TRBV2
clone size: -

CDR3 protein: CASSPRPEGAGNTGELFF
CDR3 DNA: TGTGCCAGCTCACCACGCCCCGAGGGGGCGGGAAACACCGGGGAGCTGTTTTTT
D gene: -
J gene: TRBJ2-2
V gene: TRBV18
clone size: -

CDR3 protein: CASLDRGQGVLSTEAFF
CDR3 DNA: TGTGCCAGCCTGGATCGCGGACAGGGGGTTCTTTCCACTGAAGCTTTCTTT
D gene: TRBD1
J gene: TRBJ1-1
V gene: TRBV19
clone size: -

CDR3 protein: CAWIPRLAGEYNEQFF
CDR3 DNA: TGTGCCTGGATCCCCCGACTAGCGGGGGAGTACAATGAGCAGTTCTTC
D gene: TRBD2
J gene: TRBJ2-1
V gene: TRBV30
clone size: -

CDR3 protein: CASSRTGEEKLFF
CDR3 DNA: TGTGCCAGCAGCAGGACAGGGGAAGAAAAACTGTTTTTT
D gene: TRBD1
J gene: TRBJ1-4
V gene: TRBV7-3
clone size: -

CDR3 protein: CASSVIETQYF
CDR3 DNA: TGTGCCAGCAGTGTCATAGAGACCCAGTACTTC
D gene: -
J gene: TRBJ2-5
V gene: TRBV2
clone size: -

CDR3 protein: CASSGTAGSAPDTQYF
CDR3 DNA: TGCGCCAGCAGTGGAACAGCGGGTTCGGCCCCAGATACGCAGTATTTT
D gene: -
J gene: TRBJ2-3
V gene: TRBV10-1
clone size: -

CDR3 protein: CAIRWDSLGYGYTF
CDR3 DNA: TGTGCCATCAGATGGGACAGCTTGGGCTATGGCTACACCTTC
D gene: TRBD1
J gene: TRBJ1-2
V gene: TRBV10-3
clone size: -

CDR3 protein: CASRDRASTEAFF
CDR3 DNA: TGTGCCAGTAGGGACAGAGCCTCCACTGAAGCTTTCTTT
D gene: -
J gene: TRBJ1-1
V gene: TRBV19
clone size: -